A selection of T cell receptor beta chains follows, all from one sample in a study of cytomegalovirus exposure and HLA in healthy donors. Profiled with immunoSEQ multiplex PCR; TCRdb holds only in-frame clones, not every one. The sample lists 100,000 to 150,000 clones, 75% to 90% occurring once. Sequencing was carried out using PBMCs. These receptors were obtained from a man in his thirties or forties in good health and CMV-seropositive. The CDR3 runs from the conserved cysteine through the conserved F or W. Fields, in order: clone size, J gene, CDR3 length, V gene, D gene, CDR3 DNA, CDR3 protein. The D gene is left open where the match is weak. Clone size appears in some rows only: once, few, many, or a class for an expanded clone.

clone_size: once
j_call: TRBJ1-1
cdr3_length: 13
v_call: TRBV13
d_call: NA
cdr3_nt: TGTGCCAGCAGCTTATTAATGAACACTGAAGCTTTCTTT
cdr3_aa: CASSLLMNTEAFF

clone_size: few
j_call: TRBJ1-1
cdr3_length: 14
v_call: TRBV27
d_call: NA
cdr3_nt: TGTGCCAGCAGTTTGAGGGCAGATACCACTGAAGCTTTCTTT
cdr3_aa: CASSLRADTTEAFF

clone_size: NA
j_call: TRBJ1-1
cdr3_length: 15
v_call: TRBV12-5
d_call: NA
cdr3_nt: TGTGCTAGTGGTTTGGAACGGACAGAGAACACTGAAGCTTTCTTT
cdr3_aa: CASGLERTENTEAFF

clone_size: NA
j_call: TRBJ1-2
cdr3_length: 15
v_call: TRBV5-8
d_call: TRBD1
cdr3_nt: TGTGCCAGCAGCCTTGGGACAGCATCTGCCTATGGCTACACCTTC
cdr3_aa: CASSLGTASAYGYTF

clone_size: NA
j_call: TRBJ1-5
cdr3_length: 14
v_call: TRBV28
d_call: NA
cdr3_nt: TGTGCCAGCAGTTTGGGGGGTAGCAATCAGCCCCAGCATTTT
cdr3_aa: CASSLGGSNQPQHF

clone_size: NA
j_call: TRBJ1-2
cdr3_length: 13
v_call: TRBV6-1
d_call: TRBD1
cdr3_nt: TGTGCCAGCAGTAGGGACAGGGGGCCTGGCTACACCTTC
cdr3_aa: CASSRDRGPGYTF

clone_size: NA
j_call: TRBJ2-3
cdr3_length: 12
v_call: TRBV5-1
d_call: NA
cdr3_nt: TGCGCCAGCAGCTCGCGCGGCGGAGGTGGGTTTTTT
cdr3_aa: CASSSRGGGGFF

clone_size: NA
j_call: TRBJ2-7
cdr3_length: 13
v_call: TRBV6-7
d_call: NA
cdr3_nt: TGTGCCGGCCCGGGAAGTAGTATCTACGAGCAGTACTTC
cdr3_aa: CAGPGSSIYEQYF

clone_size: once
j_call: TRBJ1-5
cdr3_length: 13
v_call: TRBV10-3
d_call: TRBD1
cdr3_nt: TGTGCCATCAGCCGACAGGGTGATCAGCCCCAGCATTTT
cdr3_aa: CAISRQGDQPQHF

clone_size: once
j_call: TRBJ1-3
cdr3_length: 16
v_call: TRBV10-3
d_call: NA
cdr3_nt: TGTGCCATCAGTGAACCAACCATCAGGGGTGGAAACACCATATATTTT
cdr3_aa: CAISEPTIRGGNTIYF

clone_size: NA
j_call: TRBJ1-5
cdr3_length: 15
v_call: TRBV15
d_call: NA
cdr3_nt: TGTGCCACCAGCAGAGGACAGAATAGCAATCAGCCCCAGCATTTT
cdr3_aa: CATSRGQNSNQPQHF

clone_size: NA
j_call: TRBJ1-1
cdr3_length: 15
v_call: TRBV19
d_call: NA
cdr3_nt: TGTGCCAGTCTAAAAGGGGTATACGGAAACACTGAAGCTTTCTTT
cdr3_aa: CASLKGVYGNTEAFF

clone_size: NA
j_call: TRBJ1-4
cdr3_length: 18
v_call: TRBV5-1
d_call: TRBD1
cdr3_nt: TGCGCCAGCAGCCCATACCCGGGACAGGGGGCTTCTAATGAAAAACTGTTTTTT
cdr3_aa: CASSPYPGQGASNEKLFF

clone_size: NA
j_call: TRBJ2-1
cdr3_length: 16
v_call: TRBV30
d_call: TRBD2
cdr3_nt: TGTGCCTGGAGTGCGCCCGGGACTAGGACCCAGAATGAGCAGTTCTTC
cdr3_aa: CAWSAPGTRTQNEQFF

clone_size: NA
j_call: TRBJ2-1
cdr3_length: 14
v_call: TRBV27
d_call: TRBD1
cdr3_nt: TGTGCCAGCAGTTTAGACAGGGCGTCCAATGAGCAGTTCTTC
cdr3_aa: CASSLDRASNEQFF

clone_size: NA
j_call: TRBJ2-7
cdr3_length: 15
v_call: TRBV6-1
d_call: NA
cdr3_nt: TGTGCCAGCAGTTTTGGGACAACGATCTCCTACGAGCAGTACTTC
cdr3_aa: CASSFGTTISYEQYF

clone_size: once
j_call: TRBJ1-2
cdr3_length: 13
v_call: TRBV5-6
d_call: TRBD1
cdr3_nt: TGTGCCAGCAGCTCGGGACAGGTGGATGGCTACACCTTC
cdr3_aa: CASSSGQVDGYTF

clone_size: NA
j_call: TRBJ2-1
cdr3_length: 15
v_call: TRBV11-3
d_call: TRBD2
cdr3_nt: TGTGCCAGCAGCCCATCACCGGGGGGGCGCAATGAGCAGTTCTTC
cdr3_aa: CASSPSPGGRNEQFF

clone_size: NA
j_call: TRBJ2-1
cdr3_length: 14
v_call: TRBV4-1
d_call: NA
cdr3_nt: TGCGCCAGCAGCCAAGAGGAGGGGGCAGAAGAGCAGTTCTTC
cdr3_aa: CASSQEEGAEEQFF